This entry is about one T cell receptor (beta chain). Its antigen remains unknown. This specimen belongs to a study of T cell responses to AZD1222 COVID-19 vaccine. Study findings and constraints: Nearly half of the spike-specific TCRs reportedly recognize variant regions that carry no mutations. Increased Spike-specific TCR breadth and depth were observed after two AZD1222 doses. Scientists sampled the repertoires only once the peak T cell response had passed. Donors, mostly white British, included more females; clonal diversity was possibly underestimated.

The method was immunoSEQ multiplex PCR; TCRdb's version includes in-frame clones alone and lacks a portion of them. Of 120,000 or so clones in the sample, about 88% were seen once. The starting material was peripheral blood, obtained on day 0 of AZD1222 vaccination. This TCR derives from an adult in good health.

The CDR3 DNA reads as TGTGCCAGCAGTTACGGAACGAGGCGGGCTGAAGCTTTCTTT. Translation gives CASSYGTRRAEAFF. The V and J genes are TRBV6-2 or TRBV6-3 and TRBJ1-1; D is ambiguous. CDR3 length equals 14 residues. CDR1 and CDR2 (germline): MNHEY, SVGEGT. Trimming took 2 bases from V and 6 from J, leaving 13 bases between them.